One sample yielded the 21 T cell receptor beta chains listed below, sequenced in a study of beta chain features in type 1 diabetes listed by TCRdb under 2018. The method behind the library was the immunoSEQ multiplex PCR assay. The entire isolated RNA was reverse transcribed using the High Capacity cDNA Reverse Transcription Kit, and thus expressed TCRB transcripts were sequenced. TCRdb limited this immuneACCESS table to in-frame rearrangements with V and J called. A share of clones is missing; checked studies link under half to unresolved V genes, and the rest is unexplained. The sample table records about 320,000 clones; 11% to 15% of these occur just once. The ten largest clones represent about 6.6% of the sample. Sequencing was carried out using central memory CD4+ T cells from blood. Every receptor here comes from a man younger than 40 in good health.

This chain uses TRBV5-4 with TRBJ2-3; D gene uncertain. From germline, CDR1 is SGHNT and CDR2 YYREEE (reference sequence). This CDR3 has 18 residues. The V end lost 3 bases, the J end lost 0 bases, and 20 bases lay between the germline ends. The CDR3 DNA sequence: TGTGCCAGCAGCTCCATTGGGTCCTCTAGTGAGAGCACAGATACGCAGTATTTT. It codes for CASSSIGSSSESTDTQYF.

This clone was counted at least ten times. The rearrangement uses TRBV19 and TRBJ2-6; D ambiguous. CDR1 and CDR2 (germline): LNHDA, SQIVND (reference sequence). Trimming left V 5 bases short and J 4 bases short, with 6 bases between. This CDR3 has 13 amino acids. CDR3 sequence reads: CASSGIGANVLTF. DNA for the CDR3: TGTGCCAGTAGTGGTATCGGGGCCAACGTCCTGACTTTC.

This clone was detected only a few times. Other DNA sequences of this sample code for an identical CDR3. The chain couples TRBV7-2 to TRBJ2-3; no clear D gene. CDR3 length: 14 amino acids. Germline CDR1 is SGHTA and CDR2 is FQGNSA. Trimming took 1 base from V and 0 from J, leaving 5 bases between them. The CDR3 DNA reads TGTGCCAGCAGCTTAGGCTATAGCACAGATACGCAGTATTTT. This encodes CASSLGYSTDTQYF.

This clone was counted at least ten times. This chain uses TRBV10-3 with TRBJ2-6; D gene unclear. The germline CDR1 and CDR2 sequences are ENHRY and SYGVKD. CDR3 size: 13 residues. The ends were cut back, 11 bases at V and 2 bases at J, with 10 bases in the middle. The chain's CDR3 is CAGRQAGANVLTF. The CDR3 nucleotides are TGTGCCGGACGCCAAGCTGGGGCCAACGTCCTGACTTTC.

The chain combines TRBV2 with TRBJ2-7, with TRBD2 matching 10 bases. Germline trimming cut 8 bases from V and 5 bases from J; bases unmatched to any gene: 3. In germline, CDR1 is SNHLY, CDR2 FYNNEI. CDR3 length: 12 residues. The CDR3 DNA follows: TGTGCCAGCTTACTAGCGGGGCACGAGCAGTACTTC. Translated: CASLLAGHEQYF.

This chain uses TRBV5-4 with TRBJ1-2; no reliable D call. The CDR3 totals 15 residues. Germline V lookup: CDR1 SGHNT, CDR2 YYREEE (reference sequence). The V and J ends lost 6 bases and 0 bases respectively, with 15 bases between them. This chain's CDR3 is CASTPLSKSNYGYTF. The CDR3 DNA reads as TGTGCCAGCACCCCTCTAAGCAAATCTAACTATGGCTACACCTTC.

V gene TRBV5-6 combines with J gene TRBJ2-3; tentatively, D is TRBD2 (5 bases). Trimming stripped 3 bases from V and 9 bases from J, with 17 bases between. CDR3 size: 14 residues. The germline V gene has CDR1 SGHDT and CDR2 YYEEEE. The CDR3 loop reads CASSSVSRGETQYF. The CDR3, as DNA: TGTGCCAGCAGCTCGGTCTCTCGGGGTGAGACGCAGTATTTT. The variable domain in full, completed from reference TRBV5-6 and TRBJ2-3, reads DAGVTQSPTHLIKTRGQQVTLRCSPKSGHDTVSWYQQALGQGPQFIFQYYEEEERQRGNFPDRFSGHQFPNYSSELNVNALLLGDSALYLCASSSVSRGETQYFGPGTRLTVL.

The chain is built from TRBV7-2 and TRBJ2-1; D remains unclear. Between the trimmed V and J ends, which lost 3 bases and 5 bases, there was a span of 8 bases. In germline, CDR1 is SGHTA, CDR2 FQGNSA. The CDR3 totals 13 residues. The CDR3, as DNA: TGTGCCAGCAGCTTTGGTCTACACAATGAGCAGTTCTTC. Translating gives CASSFGLHNEQFF.

This chain connects TRBV7-9 to TRBJ2-3; D is undetermined. The CDR3 has 14 amino acids. Deletions cut 3 bases from V and 1 base from J, with 8 bases between. Germline CDR1 and CDR2: SEHNR and FQNEAQ (reference sequence). CDR3 loop: CASSFRVGTDTQYF. CDR3 in DNA: TGTGCCAGCAGCTTTAGGGTCGGCACAGATACGCAGTATTTT.

This clone was counted only a few times. This chain links TRBV2 with TRBJ2-7, with 7 bases lining up with TRBD2. The ends lost 6 bases at V and 0 bases at J; junction bases unmatched: 11. Germline values: CDR1 SNHLY, CDR2 FYNNEI. The CDR3 is 16 amino acids. The CDR3 sequence is CASSPDGGYISYEQYF. The CDR3 DNA sequence: TGTGCCAGCAGCCCCGACGGGGGGTATATCTCCTACGAGCAGTACTTC.

This chain uses TRBV11-2 with TRBJ2-1; maybe TRBD2 (6 bases). This CDR3 contains 13 residues. Trimming pared 4 bases from V and 7 bases from J, leaving 11 bases between. Germline lookup yields CDR1 SGHAT and CDR2 FQNNGV. The CDR3 DNA reads as TGTGCCAGCAGCTCGGGGGATTCAAATGAGCAGTTCTTC. Its translation is CASSSGDSNEQFF.

Concerning this clone itself: At one of its ends the junction is not consistent with the germline gene, which may arise from a read error. V and J are TRBV5-4 and TRBJ1-2; D remains ambiguous. Germline CDR1 reads SGHNT; CDR2 reads YYREEE (reference sequence). This CDR3 spans 15 amino acids. CDR3: CASSQERGQNYGYTF. The CDR3 region has the DNA TGCGCCAGCAGCCAAGAGAGAGGCCAGAACTATGGCTACACCTTC. The full variable domain, completed using reference TRBV5-4 and TRBJ1-2, is ETGVTQSPTHLIKTRGQQVTLRCSSQSGHNTVSWYQQALGQGPQFIFQYYREEENGRGNFPPRFSGLQFPNYSSELNVNALELDDSALYLCASSQERGQNYGYTFGSGTRLTVV.

The chain uses TRBV10-3 and TRBJ1-5, with a possible D match to TRBD1 (6 bases). Per germline, CDR1 ENHRY and CDR2 SYGVKD. The CDR3 runs 13 residues. V lost 8 bases, J lost 6 bases, and 14 bases lay in between. DNA of the CDR3: TGTGCCATCCAAAGGGGGGCCGGTCAGCCCCAGCATTTT. The encoded protein is CAIQRGAGQPQHF.

There are a few counts of this clone. The chain uses TRBV2 and TRBJ2-3, with D hard to call. The V end lost 6 bases, the J end lost 9 bases, and 16 bases lay between the germline ends. Per the germline V gene, CDR1 is SNHLY and CDR2 is FYNNEI. The CDR3 is 13 residues long. The CDR3 nucleotides read TGTGCCAGCAGCCGAGACCACAAAGCCACGCAGTATTTT. It is translated as CASSRDHKATQYF.

V usage is TRBV18 and J usage is TRBJ1-5; TRBD1 aligns across 8 bases. The CDR3 loop spans 15 amino acids. V lost 5 bases, J lost 5 bases, and 8 bases stayed unmatched. Germline CDR1 reads KGHSH; CDR2 reads LQKENI. The CDR3 sequence: CASSFLQGEDQPQHF. The CDR3 nucleotides read TGTGCCAGCTCATTCCTACAGGGGGAGGATCAGCCCCAGCATTTT.

This clone was seen only a few times. A much larger clone lies a single base off, so this may be a read error. V and J are TRBV5-4 and TRBJ2-1; maybe TRBD2 (6 bases). CDR1 is SGHNT, CDR2 YYREEE, per germline (reference sequence). The V end was cut by 4 bases, the J end by 4 bases, with 9 bases between. The CDR3 extends over 13 amino acids. CDR3 coding DNA: TGTGCCAGCAGCCGGGAGATGTACAATGAGCAGTTCTTC. Translation: CASSREMYNEQFF.

This clone was picked up many times. This sequence joins TRBV21-1 and TRBJ2-7; the table gives TRBD2 as D, unverified against the DNA. TRBV21-1 is a pseudogene locus. The CDR3 spans 14 residues. CDR3 region: CASLFTGADYEQYV. The CDR3 nucleotides are TGTGCCAGCCTTTTCACCGGAGCTGATTACGAGCAGTACGTC.

V is TRBV6-1 and J is TRBJ2-1, with a tentative D call TRBD1 (6 bases). Germline V CDR1 and CDR2: MNHNS, SASEGT. The CDR3 runs to 13 residues. Trimming stripped 6 bases from V and 10 bases from J, with 16 bases between. The CDR3 reads CASRFEADSEQFF. CDR3 sequence (DNA): TGTGCCAGCAGATTCGAAGCGGACAGCGAGCAGTTCTTC.

The V call is TRBV29-1, the J call TRBJ2-7; 10 bases map to TRBD1. In germline, CDR1 is SQVTM, CDR2 ANQGSEA. The CDR3 is made up of 14 amino acids. Written as DNA, the CDR3 is TGCAGTCTAGACAGGGGGCCTCGGTCCTACGAGCAGTACGTC. Residues: CSLDRGPRSYEQYV.

In this sample, this clone turned up a few times. V is TRBV7-9 and J is TRBJ1-2; TRBD1 agrees at 7 bases. The trim removed 5 bases at V and 6 bases at J, leaving 12 bases unmatched. CDR1 is SEHNR, CDR2 FQNEAQ, per germline (reference sequence). The CDR3 covers 15 residues. CDR3 in DNA: TGTGCCAGCAGCGGGCAGGACAGGCCCGGGGATGGCTACACCTTC. The encoded protein is CASSGQDRPGDGYTF. Based on the CDR3 plus reference TRBV7-9 and TRBJ1-2, the full variable domain is DTGVSQNPRHKITKRGQNVTFRCDPISEHNRLYWYRQTLGQGPEFLTYFQNEAQLEKSRLLSDRFSAERPKGSFSTLEIQRTEQGDSAMYLCASSGQDRPGDGYTFGSGTRLTVV.

The chain has TRBV21-1 and TRBJ2-1; the D call in the table, TRBD1, was not verified against the DNA. TRBV21-1 is described as a pseudogene. This CDR3 is 17 amino acids long. CDR3 amino acids: CASSKVCETGVYNEQFF. Written as DNA, the CDR3 is TGTGCCAGCAGCAAAGTCTGCGAGACAGGGGTCTACAATGAGCAGTTCTTC.